The 20 T cell receptor beta chains given below trace back to one sample, sequenced in a study of healthy donors' naive CD4 and CD8 T cells. A linear amplification protocol produced the TCR libraries from roughly 550 ng of total RNA. TCRdb processed the reads anew with MiXCR; each CDR3 protein has one entry. The sample has about 180,000 distinct CDR3 sequences, about 74% seen once. Source material: naive CD4+ and CD8+ T cells sorted from blood, pooled from several donors. The receptors were sampled from a pool of human donors in good health; the sample pools cells from several healthy donors.

The V and J genes are TRBV6-1 and TRBJ2-5, with unresolved D. The CDR3 sequence is 14 residues long. The V end lost 0 bases, the J end lost 2 bases, and 7 bases lay between the germline ends. CDR1 MNHNS and CDR2 SASEGT come from the germline V gene. The CDR3 loop reads CASSEANSQETQYF. CDR3 DNA: TGTGCCAGCAGTGAAGCGAACAGTCAAGAGACCCAGTACTTC.

In this sample, this clonotype turned up once. This sequence joins TRBV6-5 and TRBJ2-7; no clear D. V was trimmed by 0 bases and J by 9 bases, leaving 6 bases between them. The length of the CDR3 is 11 residues. The germline V gene encodes CDR1 MNHEY and CDR2 SVGAGI. This CDR3 is CASSYSSRQYF. CDR3 coding DNA: TGTGCCAGCAGTTACTCCTCTCGGCAGTACTTC.

The rearrangement joins TRBV11-2 to TRBJ2-1; D gene ambiguous. V was pared by 5 bases and J by 6 bases, with 8 bases between. The germline V gene encodes CDR1 SGHAT and CDR2 FQNNGV. The CDR3 covers 12 residues. CDR3 DNA sequence: TGTGCCAGCAGCGCGGCTGGCAATGAGCAGTTCTTC. It is translated as CASSAAGNEQFF.

CDR3 protein: CASSSPGGTGTNEQFF. The CDR3 DNA follows: TGTGCCAGCAGCTCCCCGGGAGGGACAGGGACCAATGAGCAGTTCTTC. The chain carries TRBV7-8 and TRBJ2-1; D possibly corresponds to TRBD1 (9 bases). The CDR3 totals 16 residues. Trimming took off 4 bases at V and 6 bases at J, with 19 bases between the two ends. Germline V gives CDR1 SGHVS, CDR2 FQNEAQ. Filled out from reference TRBV7-8 and TRBJ2-1, the complete variable domain reads GAGVSQSPRYKVAKRGQDVALRCDPISGHVSLFWYQQALGQGPEFLTYFQNEAQLDKSGLPSDRFFAERPEGSVSTLKIQRTQQEDSAVYLCASSSPGGTGTNEQFFGPGTRLTVL.

The chain links TRBV6-2 or TRBV6-3 to TRBJ1-2, with D unresolved. The CDR3 is 12 amino acids. V was trimmed by 4 bases and J by 3 bases, leaving 6 bases between them. The germline V gene encodes CDR1 MNHEY and CDR2 SVGEGT. The CDR3 DNA reads as TGTGCCAGCAGTTCCGCATACTATGGCTACACCTTC. Its translation is CASSSAYYGYTF.

The rearrangement joins TRBV6-5 to TRBJ1-2; D possibly corresponds to TRBD1 (5 bases). Germline assignment: CDR1 MNHEY and CDR2 SVGAGI. The V end lost 0 bases, the J end lost 6 bases, and 11 bases lay between the germline ends. The CDR3 has 14 amino acids. CDR3 residues: CASSYSEGPNGYTF. The CDR3 DNA sequence: TGTGCCAGCAGTTACTCTGAGGGACCAAATGGCTACACCTTC.

The V and J genes are TRBV29-1 and TRBJ2-7; D may be TRBD1 (6 bases). The V gene lost 4 bases and the J gene lost 3 bases, with 13 bases spanning the gap. Germline V gives CDR1 SQVTM, CDR2 ANQGSEA. The CDR3 loop spans 13 amino acids. The CDR3 spells CSVVVQGLYEQYF. Written as DNA, the CDR3 is TGCAGCGTTGTGGTGCAGGGGCTCTACGAGCAGTACTTC.

This clonotype showed up just a few times. The V gene is TRBV27, the J gene TRBJ2-1; TRBD2 matches 8 bases. CDR1 and CDR2 (germline): MNHEY, SMNVEV (reference sequence). Trimming at V came to 10 bases and at J to 4 bases, leaving 15 bases not matched to a gene. The length of the CDR3 is 16 residues. The DNA for the CDR3 is TGTGCCACGCGGGAGGACCCCGTTCAATTATACAATGAGCAGTTCTTC. This encodes CATREDPVQLYNEQFF.

V is TRBV19 and J is TRBJ1-1; no firm D call. This CDR3 has 15 residues. CDR1 is LNHDA, CDR2 SQIVND, per germline (reference sequence). The V gene lost 1 base and the J gene lost 1 base, with 10 bases spanning the gap. CDR3 region: CASSIVPGWNTEAFF. The CDR3 bases are TGTGCCAGTAGTATAGTTCCGGGATGGAACACTGAAGCTTTCTTT. Filled out from reference TRBV19 and TRBJ1-1, the complete variable domain reads DGGITQSPKYLFRKEGQNVTLSCEQNLNHDAMYWYRQDPGQGLRLIYYSQIVNDFQKGDIAEGYSVSREKKESFPLTVTSAQKNPTAFYLCASSIVPGWNTEAFFGQGTRLTVV.

J is TRBJ2-3 and V is TRBV29-1, with 7 bases aligning to TRBD1. The CDR3 sequence is 13 residues long. V was clipped by 6 bases and J by 2 bases; unmatched bases: 5. Germline V CDR1 and CDR2: SQVTM, ANQGSEA. The CDR3 is CSVPGTATDTQYF. In DNA form, the CDR3 reads TGCAGCGTCCCCGGGACAGCCACAGATACGCAGTATTTT.

The chain links TRBV30 to TRBJ1-1; D is perhaps TRBD1 (5 bases). The V and J ends lost 4 bases and 0 bases respectively, with 12 bases between them. The CDR3 contains 14 residues. Germline lookup yields CDR1 GTSNPN and CDR2 SVGIG (reference sequence). The CDR3 region is CAWNVGRVNTEAFF. In DNA, the CDR3 is TGTGCCTGGAATGTGGGACGGGTGAACACTGAAGCTTTCTTT.

V usage is TRBV19 and J usage is TRBJ2-1; D is unclear. CDR3 length: 13 amino acids. The V gene's germline CDR1 is LNHDA and CDR2 SQIVND (reference sequence). V lost 4 bases, J lost 0 bases, and 4 bases lay in between. CDR3 coding DNA: TGTGCCAGTAGTAGATACTCCTACAATGAGCAGTTCTTC. Translating gives CASSRYSYNEQFF.

Only a few counts were recorded for this clonotype. The rearrangement uses TRBV29-1 and TRBJ2-7; D may be TRBD1 (6 bases). Germline lookup yields CDR1 SQVTM and CDR2 ANQGSEA. V was shortened by 4 bases and J by 3 bases, with 13 bases between the two germline ends. This CDR3 spans 13 amino acids. The CDR3 region has the DNA TGCAGCGTTGCAGGGGCGATTAACTACGAGCAGTACTTC. Translation: CSVAGAINYEQYF.

This chain links TRBV2 with TRBJ2-7, with D perhaps matching TRBD2 (5 bases). V was shortened by 4 bases and J by 6 bases, with 10 bases between the two germline ends. Germline lookup yields CDR1 SNHLY and CDR2 FYNNEI. The CDR3 covers 12 residues. CDR3 sequence: CASSVEGSEQYF. The CDR3 DNA reads as TGTGCCAGCAGTGTTGAGGGATCCGAGCAGTACTTC.

This clonotype was observed a handful of times. The rearrangement links TRBV29-1 to TRBJ2-7; TRBD1 agrees at 8 bases. The CDR3 has 12 amino acids. Germline lookup yields CDR1 SQVTM and CDR2 ANQGSEA. As DNA, the CDR3 is TGCAGTGCCAGACAGGGGAGCTACGAGCAGTACTTC. Its translation: CSARQGSYEQYF.

CDR3 loop: CASSTYRDYYGYTF. CDR3 DNA sequence: TGTGCCAGCAGTACTTACAGGGATTACTATGGCTACACCTTC. This chain connects TRBV6-2 or TRBV6-3 to TRBJ1-2, with D tentatively TRBD1 (6 bases). V dropped 5 bases and J dropped 3 bases, with 13 bases sitting between them. The CDR3 extends over 14 amino acids. The germline gives CDR1 MNHEY, CDR2 SVGEGT.

This chain joins TRBV5-6 and TRBJ1-1, with D perhaps matching TRBD1 (5 bases). This CDR3 contains 14 residues. The V end was cut by 0 bases, the J end by 4 bases, with 10 bases between. The germline V gene has CDR1 SGHDT and CDR2 YYEEEE. The CDR3 DNA reads as TGTGCCAGCAGCTTGGGACTAAGGGGCACTGAAGCTTTCTTT. This encodes CASSLGLRGTEAFF.

The chain carries TRBV30 and TRBJ2-7; TRBD1 agrees at 8 bases. This CDR3 spans 14 amino acids. V gave up 8 bases and J gave up 2 bases; unmatched junction bases: 11. Per the germline V gene, CDR1 is GTSNPN and CDR2 is SVGIG (reference sequence). CDR3 in DNA: TGTGCCGGAATCTGGACAGGGTATCCCTACGAGCAGTACTTC. Its protein is CAGIWTGYPYEQYF. Full variable domain (outside the CDR3, taken from reference TRBV30 and TRBJ2-7): SQTIHQWPATLVQPVGSPLSLECTVEGTSNPNLYWYRQAAGRGLQLLFYSVGIGQISSEVPQNLSASRPQDRQFILSSKKLLLSDSGFYLCAGIWTGYPYEQYFGPGTRLTVT.

The CDR3 here is CAIRAGGDNEQFF. CDR3 bases: TGTGCCATTCGGGCGGGGGGAGACAATGAGCAGTTCTTC. This chain joins TRBV7-8 and TRBJ2-1; 8 bases fit TRBD2. After removal of 10 bases from V and 5 bases from J, the junction contained 7 bases not matched to a gene. There are 13 residues in the CDR3. Germline assignment: CDR1 SGHVS and CDR2 FQNEAQ.

The chain couples TRBV6-6 to TRBJ1-6, with 7 bases that match TRBD1. The V gene end was trimmed by 5 bases and the J gene end by 6 bases; junction bases not matched to a gene: 4. The germline V gene has CDR1 MNHNY and CDR2 SVGAGI (reference sequence). CDR3 length: 14 amino acids. The CDR3 DNA is TGTGCCAGCAGTGAACAGGGGTTTAATTCACCCCTCCACTTT. Translated, it gives CASSEQGFNSPLHF.